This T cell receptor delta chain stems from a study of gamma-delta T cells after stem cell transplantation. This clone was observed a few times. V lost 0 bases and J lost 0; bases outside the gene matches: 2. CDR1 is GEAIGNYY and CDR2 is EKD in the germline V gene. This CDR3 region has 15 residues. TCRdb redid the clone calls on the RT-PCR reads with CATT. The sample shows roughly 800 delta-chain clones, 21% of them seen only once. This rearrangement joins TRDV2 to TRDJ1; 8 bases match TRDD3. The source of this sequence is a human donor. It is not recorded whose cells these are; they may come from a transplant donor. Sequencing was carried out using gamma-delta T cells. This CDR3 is CACDTLGEHTDKLIF. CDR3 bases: TGTGCCTGTGACACCCTGGGGGAACACACCGATAAACTCATCTTT.